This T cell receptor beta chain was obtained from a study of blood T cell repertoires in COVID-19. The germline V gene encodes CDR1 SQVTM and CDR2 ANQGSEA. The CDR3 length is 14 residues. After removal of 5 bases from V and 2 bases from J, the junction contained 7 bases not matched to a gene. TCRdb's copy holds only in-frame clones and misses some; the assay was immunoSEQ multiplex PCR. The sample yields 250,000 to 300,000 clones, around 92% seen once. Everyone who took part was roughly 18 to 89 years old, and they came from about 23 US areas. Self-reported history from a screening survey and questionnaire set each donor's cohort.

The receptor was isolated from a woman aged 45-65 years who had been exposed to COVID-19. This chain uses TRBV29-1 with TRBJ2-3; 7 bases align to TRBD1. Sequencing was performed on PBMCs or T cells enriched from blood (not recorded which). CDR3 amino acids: CSVSSTGLTDTQYF. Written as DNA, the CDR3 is TGCAGCGTTAGTTCGACAGGGCTCACAGATACGCAGTATTTT.